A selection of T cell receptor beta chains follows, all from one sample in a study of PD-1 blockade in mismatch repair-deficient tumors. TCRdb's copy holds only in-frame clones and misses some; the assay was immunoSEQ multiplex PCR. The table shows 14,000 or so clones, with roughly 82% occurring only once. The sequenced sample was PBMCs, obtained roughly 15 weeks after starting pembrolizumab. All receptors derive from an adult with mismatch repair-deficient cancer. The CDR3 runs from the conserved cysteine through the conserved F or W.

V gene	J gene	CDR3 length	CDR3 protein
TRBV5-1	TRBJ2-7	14	CASSHGSGQYEQYF
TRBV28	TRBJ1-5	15	CASSLWDRANQPQHF
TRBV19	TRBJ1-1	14	CASSIRQENTEAFF
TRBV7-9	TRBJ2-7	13	CASTYGDAHEQYF
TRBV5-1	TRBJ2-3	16	CASSADGGFGTDTQYF
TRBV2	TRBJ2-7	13	CASSQKGGGEQYF
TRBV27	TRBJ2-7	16	CASSRSSRDTSYEQYF
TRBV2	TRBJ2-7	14	CASIGGGVGHEQYF
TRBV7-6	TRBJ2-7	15	CASSLIGEGAYEQYF
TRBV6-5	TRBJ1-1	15	CASSRQGAGNTEAFF
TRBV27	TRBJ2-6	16	CASRLAGFSGANVLTF
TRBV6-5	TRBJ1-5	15	CASSMGDRHNQPQHF
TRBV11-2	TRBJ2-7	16	CASSIIKGASSYEQYF
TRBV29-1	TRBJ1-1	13	CSVGGARGPEAFF
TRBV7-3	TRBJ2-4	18	CASSPGTSSQSGKNIQYF
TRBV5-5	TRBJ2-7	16	CASSLAKASGSVEQYF
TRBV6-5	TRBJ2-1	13	CASGSGWGNEQFF
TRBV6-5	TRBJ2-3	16	CASSSRAGGPKDTQYF
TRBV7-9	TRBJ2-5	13	CASSLAQGETQYF
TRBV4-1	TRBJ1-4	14	CASSQGHVNEKLFF
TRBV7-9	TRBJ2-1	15	CASSLGSPSYNEQFF
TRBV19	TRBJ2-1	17	CASSSIPGTSSYNEQFF
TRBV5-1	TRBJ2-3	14	CASSLGTGADTQYF
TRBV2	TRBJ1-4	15	CASSDIIEVGEKLFF
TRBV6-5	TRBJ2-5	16	CASSYVGTKLQETQYF
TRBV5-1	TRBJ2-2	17	CASSLKRTSGNTGELFF
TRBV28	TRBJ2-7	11	CASKGGVEQYF
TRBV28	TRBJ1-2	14	CASRLPGLIYGYTF
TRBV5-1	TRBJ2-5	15	CASSTGQMLQETQYF
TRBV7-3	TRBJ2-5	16	CASSLAPSGGQETQYF
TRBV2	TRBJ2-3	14	CASNRASSADTQYF
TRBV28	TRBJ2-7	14	CASSQWTSGYEQYF
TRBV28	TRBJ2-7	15	CASAGGGLLFLEQYF
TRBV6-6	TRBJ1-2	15	CASSFGGTTTYGYTF
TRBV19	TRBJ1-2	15	CASRDRGGSNYGYTF
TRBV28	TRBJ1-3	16	CASSLTPGGSGNTIYF
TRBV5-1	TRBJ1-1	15	CASSLQGVEGTEAFF
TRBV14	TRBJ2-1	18	CASARDKARRGSYNEQFF
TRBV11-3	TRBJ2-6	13	CASTTAGANVLTF
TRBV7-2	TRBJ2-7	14	CASSLLGGSYEQYF
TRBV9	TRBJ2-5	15	CASSVGRASEETQYF
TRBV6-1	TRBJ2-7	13	CASSVSPSYEQYF
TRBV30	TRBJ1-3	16	CAWTELPGGGGNTIYF
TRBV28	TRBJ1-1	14	CASILYRGTAEAFF
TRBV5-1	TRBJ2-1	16	CASSELSGASGNEQFF
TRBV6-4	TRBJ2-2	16	CASSDNRQGETGELFF
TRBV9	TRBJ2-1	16	CASTPEGYKPYNEQFF
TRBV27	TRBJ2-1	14	CASSLTGPYNEQFF
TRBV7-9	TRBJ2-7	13	CASSFDRTAGLYF
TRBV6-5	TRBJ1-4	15	CASSKRGGWNEKLFF
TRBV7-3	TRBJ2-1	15	CASSITPLANNEQFF